This T cell receptor (beta chain) emerged from a study of cytomegalovirus exposure and HLA in healthy donors. Primers included in the PCR were 60 Vbeta and 13 Jbeta primers. TCRdb's copy holds only in-frame clones and misses some; the assay was immunoSEQ multiplex PCR. The table shows some 180,000 clones, with roughly 87% occurring only once. V lost 4 bases to trimming and J lost 5 bases; unmatched junction nucleotides: 19. Germline CDR1 and CDR2: LNHDA and SQIVND (reference sequence). This CDR3 has 19 amino acids. Notes on this clone: Antigen specificity is unknown.

Each of the donors was a healthy bone marrow donor. Overall study findings and caveats: Reports showed the classifier diagnosing cytomegalovirus status with high specificity and sensitivity. Analyses of presence/absence relied on an assumption of roughly uniform sequencing depth across donors.

V is TRBV19 and J is TRBJ2-2; 7 bases align to TRBD2. This receptor was taken from a girl under three years old in good health and CMV-seronegative. The sample comprised PBMCs. The CDR3 loop reads CASSTLGGVGGGRTGELFF. The CDR3 DNA is TGTGCCAGTAGTACCCTTGGTGGTGTTGGCGGGGGAAGGACCGGGGAGCTGTTTTTT. Filled out from reference TRBV19 and TRBJ2-2, the complete variable domain reads DGGITQSPKYLFRKEGQNVTLSCEQNLNHDAMYWYRQDPGQGLRLIYYSQIVNDFQKGDIAEGYSVSREKKESFPLTVTSAQKNPTAFYLCASSTLGGVGGGRTGELFFGEGSRLTVL.